This T cell receptor (beta chain) was observed in a study of technical replicates of blood from several donors. This CDR3 is built from 16 residues. V lost 1 base to trimming and J lost 1 base, with 11 bases between them. The germline V gene encodes CDR1 SEHNR and CDR2 FQNEAQ (reference sequence). Measured with immunoSEQ multiplex PCR; TCRdb has only the in-frame clones, and not every one. The repertoire holds fewer than 100,000 clones, with nearly 98% as singletons. The chain joins TRBV7-9 to TRBJ1-5, with unresolved D. This clonotype was sampled from a human donor in good health. Sequenced input: T cells isolated from PBMCs. CDR3 in DNA: TGTGCCAGCAGCTTAGTGGGAGGTGGAAGCAATCAGCCCCAGCATTTT. It yields the protein CASSLVGGGSNQPQHF.